The sequence of this T cell receptor beta chain was determined in a study of cytomegalovirus exposure and HLA in healthy donors (TCRdb year 2017). For context, the study as a whole: An earlier analysis of roughly 630 of the donors reported approximately 270 Gb of sequence data and some 120 million unique TCR beta sequences from roughly 200 million T cells. A later analysis re-examined previously published TCR beta repertoires from 600 to 700 donors and added high-resolution HLA genotyping to investigate patterns of TCR occurrence. Four to six DR-DQ haplotypes were handled as single units for association and clustering, since linkage in the cohort was strong. An earlier analysis of some 500 of the donors applied high-throughput TCR beta sequencing to assess whether each TCR beta V gene segment acted as functional or pseudogenic. Genome-wide SNP genotypes for about three fifths of the 666 donors were used in a later genetic analysis, which treated that subset as a discovery cohort. High-throughput TCR immunosequencing, statistical association of individual TCRs with disease status, and machine learning were combined to predict cytomegalovirus infection status. A separate validation cohort of over 95 different subjects was used in addition to the roughly 670-subject first cohort. Class I and class II HLA loci were covered by the typing at four-digit resolution. Among the roughly 410 genotyped donors, approximately 81% belonged to the genetic ancestry cluster associated with self-reported Caucasian donors. All discovery cohort repertoires had been generated using a single sequencing platform. The study was designed to test whether signatures of past pathogen exposure could be identified by cataloging public T cell receptors. Donor age, sex, ethnicity and CMV serostatus were compiled together with the repertoire data. The study profiled the T cell repertoires of 666 subjects by immunosequencing and related them to cytomegalovirus serostatus. The number of donors typed differed by locus, with about 629-640 for A, B, C, DRB1 and DQB1, 522 for DQA1, 600 to 610 for DPA1, and roughly 450 for DPB1. Rather than using new phenotypic data, the later analysis identified candidate immune exposures from TCR beta sequences and from how often those sequences occurred across donors. Among some 400 genotyped donors of the cohort, an average of approximately 240,000 unique TCR beta nucleotide sequences was sequenced per donor, of which about 19% were non-productive. Approximately 310 gigabases of sequencing data and 70 million to 85 million unique TCR sequences were included in an early release covering roughly 700 HLA-typed donors. The study at large found these results: A cluster of highly shared sequence variants was judged likely to be a technical artifact of the sequencing pipeline. Most CMV-associated TCR beta chains appeared to be HLA-restricted in a later analysis, and the HLA associations seemed to be driven largely by CMV exposure. According to a later analysis, TCR association rates differed among HLA loci, with DRB1 alleles showing the most associated TCRs and HLA-C alleles showing the fewest. Because HLA typing was unavailable for some donors at each locus, only the typed subset was used in association tests. According to a later analysis, parvovirus B19, influenza, CMV and Epstein-Barr virus appeared linked to several top co-occurrence clusters. An earlier analysis of 587 of the donors showed that most TCR beta V segments appeared in productive rearrangements either about 87% or about 30% of the time, which broadly matched IMGT annotations. Specific HLA alleles were associated with 15,000 to 20,000 TCR beta sequences at a false discovery rate of 0.05 in a later analysis. Compared with equally common non-associated chains, HLA-associated TCR beta chains in a later analysis were more clonally expanded and had lower generation probabilities. Approximately 18 rarely observed V segments, including chromosome 9 orphons, were excluded from the earlier analysis of just under 600 of the donors because counts were too low. Sequencing depth was assumed to be roughly uniform across donors in the presence/absence analyses, though that assumption may not hold. When HLA alleles, especially DR and DQ, strongly co-occurred, TCR associations were difficult to assign to individual alleles. Correlated functional status among segregating V segments might be attributable to linkage disequilibrium, but an unknown experimental factor could not be ruled out. CMV serostatus was the only immune exposure information available for the cohort. A further reported finding was that TCR beta sequences accurately predicted the HLA-A and HLA-B alleles for most subjects in the first cohort. V-gene and J-gene trimming of TCR beta chains was associated with a missense DCLRE1C variant in a later genetic analysis, and the association was replicated in an independent cohort. Because the 87-base-pair reads could not distinguish some IMGT-functional V segments, including TRBV6-2 and TRBV6-3, those segments were excluded. According to a later genetic analysis, donors in an Asian-associated ancestry cluster had fewer N-insertions in productive TCRs than the roughly 670-donor mean. Cytomegalovirus status was reported to be diagnosed by the classifier with high specificity and sensitivity in both the original and validation cohorts. The study listed 164 TCR beta chains as associated with cytomegalovirus. Most TCR sequences were seen in very few donors, while some public TCRs were found in many individuals. In this cohort, only TCR beta chains were sequenced, and detectable features were limited by the absence of alpha or paired-chain data. The authors suggested that the approach could potentially be extended to other disease states and immunological phenotypes. In vitro tests confirmed that a few of the cytomegalovirus-associated TCR beta chains recognize cytomegalovirus antigens.

Libraries were built with the immunoSEQ multiplex PCR assay. A mixture of 60 forward primers for TCR Vbeta segments and 13 reverse primers for TCR Jbeta segments was used in the multiplex PCR. A multiplex PCR assay on genomic DNA amplified the CDR3 region of rearranged TCR beta genes. The Illumina HiSeq System was used to sequence the amplified TCR beta libraries as 87-base-pair reads. In the original analysis: A later analysis counted 75 million to 100 million unique TCR beta chains across the 670 or so repertoires, and some 11 million of these chains were shared by at least two donors. Raw reads were error-corrected and collapsed into unique sequences by a nearest-neighbor algorithm in which closely related sequences were merged to remove PCR and sequencing errors. CDR3 sequences were aligned to IMGT reference sequences to assign V, D and J gene segments. Each retained sequence needed at least a six-nucleotide match to both a V gene segment and a J gene segment. Rearrangements were called productive when the CDR3 lacked stop codons and stayed in frame with V and J; all others were non-productive. CDR3 was defined by IMGT convention, running from the second conserved V-encoded cysteine to the conserved J-encoded phenylalanine. The earlier analysis of approximately 590 of the donors excluded any sequence lacking an unambiguous match to a single V gene segment. An earlier analysis of several hundred of the donors called V segments functional above 56.7% productive rearrangements and segregating when the between-donor standard deviation exceeded 5%. A statistical classification framework was built for diagnosing cytomegalovirus status from the catalog of TCR beta chain sequences. In a later analysis, V and J genes were assigned by comparing TCR nucleotide sequences against IMGT/GENE-DB human TR gene sequences. A later analysis assigned CDR3 sequences and most-parsimonious VDJ recombination scenarios with the TCRdist pipeline. A later analysis defined each TCR beta chain by its CDR3 amino acid sequence plus V-gene family, and excluded reads lacking a unique V-gene family. To address suspected cross-contamination and a sequencing artifact, a later analysis removed around 590 highly shared, low-generation-probability nucleotide sequences. A later analysis calculated a clonal expansion index for each public chain from normalized within-repertoire ranks of inferred template counts. A later analysis computed generation probabilities with a VDJ recombination model fitted to out-of-frame rearrangements, and checked the results against IGoR. A later analysis scored TCR-TCR, TCR-HLA and TCR-CMV co-occurrence with hypergeometric tests, applying a repertoire-size bias correction to TCR pairs. To estimate false discovery rates, a later analysis permuted the HLA or CMV assignments 20 times. A later analysis grouped co-occurring TCRs with DBSCAN, adding TCRdist sequence similarity when clustering within HLA-allele-positive subsets. Repertoires with fewer than 30,000 or more than 120,000 public chains, plus five repertoires with anomalous nucleotide sharing, were excluded from co-occurrence clustering. Drawn from immuneACCESS, this table holds only the in-frame rearrangements with V and J called that TCRdb kept. Clones are partly lost; checked studies trace under half to an unresolved V gene and leave the rest unexplained. V and J calls and clone size are given by that table; D and trimming were obtained from the DNA. The sample table records 150,000 to 200,000 clones; 84% of these occur just once. The top ten constitute 0.25% to 0.3% of the sample.

The cohort comprised around 700 healthy bone marrow donors. At the time of sampling, every cohort member was nominally healthy, though immune exposures that went unrecorded were likely present. The donor tested CMV seronegative, placing the donor among the 350 or so seronegative members of the cohort. Every donor gave a peripheral blood sample, and the peripheral blood mononuclear cells from that sample were used for TCR beta sequencing. Genomic DNA extraction from the blood cell samples was performed with the Qiagen DNeasy Blood Extraction Kit. The CDR3 goes from the cysteine to the phenylalanine over 16 residues. The retained sequence is limited to the CDR3, 48 bases, with the frame set at the first base. A distance of 11 bases separates the germline ends of V and J, which lose 0 bases and 2 bases respectively. CDR1 SGDLS and CDR2 YYNGEE were looked up in the germline V gene. In regard to this clone: The specificity of this receptor is unknown. Per-nucleotide qualities are absent, and no much larger clonotype sits a single base away.

The TCR was taken from a boy aged 5-17 years in good health and CMV-seronegative. Input material: PBMCs. The sequence is built from TRBV9 and TRBJ2-2, and perhaps TRBD2 as D gene, on 6 matching bases. The sequenced DNA is TGTGCCAGCAGCGTAGAGGCGGGATCAAACACCGGGGAGCTGTTTTTT. Translation gives CASSVEAGSNTGELFF.